This T cell receptor beta chain was recorded in a study of T cell clonality in common variable immunodeficiency (dated by TCRdb to the mid-2010s). Both CVID patients and healthy controls were predominantly of Caucasian heritage. Heparinized peripheral whole blood samples of roughly 5 to 8.5 ml were obtained from each donor. Genomic DNA from adults with common variable immune deficiency (CVID) and from healthy adult controls was used for sequencing of TCRbeta CDR3 repertoires. The control group was made up of roughly 22 healthy adult volunteers (roughly ten male and some 12 female) whose ages ranged from roughly 23 to 70 years, with a mean age of approximately 37. To isolate peripheral blood mononuclear cells, diluted blood was subjected to density centrifugation over Hypaque 1077 or Ficoll-Paque. Unsorted mononuclear cells served as the source of genomic DNA, which was extracted either by Qiagen column purification or by a centrifugation-based method.

This clone was detected ten times or more. The clone's antigen remains unknown. The read gets to within 3 residues of the CDR3 end, and the germline J gene fills in the rest. Including cysteine and phenylalanine, the CDR3 has 17 amino acids. Only the CDR3 bases that were read are kept: 42 of them, in frame from base 1. At the junction V is shortened by 2 bases and J by 2 bases; bases outside the gene matches: 8. CDR1 and CDR2 are drawn from the germline V gene (reference sequence): LNHDA, SQIVND. Equivalent amounts of genomic DNA from CVID and control samples were used as sequencing input. For every sample, a 60 bp segment covering the rearranged TCRbeta CDR3 region was amplified and then sequenced. The immunoSEQ assay, a bias-corrected multiplex PCR combined with high-throughput sequencing, was used for TCRbeta amplification. The authors' pipeline ran thus. Each unique nucleotide sequence was treated as a clone and annotated with V, D and J genes, copy number and frequency. Sequences were labeled productive if in frame, and non-productive if out of frame or containing stop codons. As previously described, Shannon's entropy was used to calculate clonality. Mean CDR3 Kyte-Doolittle hydropathy was derived from the predicted amino acid sequences of productive clones. Hierarchical clustering of scaled V gene usage was performed with the R hclust function using Manhattan distance and complete linkage. To assess clone sharing by CDR3 amino acid sequence, 12 repertoires per group were resampled over 100 rounds. The repertoires were searched for 70 published EBV-specific and around 240 published CMV-specific TCRbeta sequences. A couple of CVID samples yielding fewer than 10,000 sequences were excluded from analysis, leaving over 35 CVID repertoires. The table was pulled from immuneACCESS by TCRdb, which kept in-frame rearrangements only. Such tables lose some clones; where checked, under half of the loss comes from unresolved V genes, and the rest has no known cause. That table gives V, J and clone size, and the DNA gave D and trimming. With 52,000 or so clones recorded, this sample contains no clone counted only once. The ten largest account for approximately 0.84% of the sample.

General findings and caveats noted by the study authors: According to the authors, finding the cause of the higher clonality in CVID would require sequencing the repertoires of T cell subpopulations. Compared with healthy controls, CVID subjects showed increased TCRbeta clonality (t-test p = 0.018), a feature most characteristic of about a third of subjects. Correlations of repertoire features with clinical complications were constrained by heterogeneity among patients within the CVID cohort. Although equal DNA input was used, an average of about 87,000 unique sequences per sample was obtained for controls, compared with around 30,000 for CVID samples. Reportedly, TCRbeta sequences from CVID had fewer deletions and N-nucleotide insertions, and highly modified clones with 13 or more V deletions were absent from CVID. CVID subjects shared fewer TCRbeta clones with each other than healthy controls did (p < 0.0001).

This sequence was found in a person aged 18 to 70 in good health. The chain uses TRBV19 and TRBJ2-7; 11 bases in between match TRBD1. Sequencing input: peripheral blood mononuclear cells. The CDR3 DNA, read in part, is TGTGCCAGTAGTATACTACCGGGACAGGGGGTAGCCTACGAG. It translates as CASSILPGQGVAYE. From start to end, the CDR3 is CASSILPGQGVAYEQYF.